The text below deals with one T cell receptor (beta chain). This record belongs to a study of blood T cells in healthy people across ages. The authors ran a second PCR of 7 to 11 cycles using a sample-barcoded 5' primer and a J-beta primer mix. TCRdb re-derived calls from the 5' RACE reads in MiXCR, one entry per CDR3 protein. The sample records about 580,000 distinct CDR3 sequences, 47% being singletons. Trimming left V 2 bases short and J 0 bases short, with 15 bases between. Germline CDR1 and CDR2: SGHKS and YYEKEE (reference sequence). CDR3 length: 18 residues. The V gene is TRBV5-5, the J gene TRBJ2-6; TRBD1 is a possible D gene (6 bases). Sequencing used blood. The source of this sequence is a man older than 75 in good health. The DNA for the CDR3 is TGTGCCAGCAGCTTAACGGACAGTAGCAGCTCTGGGGCCAACGTCCTGACTTTC. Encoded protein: CASSLTDSSSSGANVLTF.